This entry features one T cell receptor beta chain sequence. Antigen specificity is unknown. This record comes from a study of OX40 agonist ivuxolimab in advanced cancers. Study background: Under the entry rules, prior anti-PD-1, anti-PD-L1 or anti-CTLA-4 therapy was allowed, and more than 35% had some.

Patients were ruled out by autoimmune disease history or systemic immunosuppression. Findings of the study overall: Compared with CD4+, CD8+ T cells on average had more expanded clones. In the 0.1 to 3.0 mg/kg range, CD4+ and CD8+ blood T cells had expanded clonally by week 6.

Sequencing used immunoSEQ multiplex PCR; TCRdb keeps in-frame clones, though not all of them. The sample shows 98,000 or so clones, 94% of them seen only once. The CDR3 length is 12 residues. V lost 4 bases and J 3 bases, leaving 7 bases between the germline ends. Germline values: CDR1 MNHNY, CDR2 SVGAGI (reference sequence). The chain links TRBV6-6 to TRBJ2-7; D is undetermined. The sample consisted of CD4+ or CD8+ T cells sorted from blood, taken in a trial of the OX40 agonist ivuxolimab. This TCR was sampled from an adult with an advanced solid tumor such as melanoma, head and neck, liver or kidney cancer. DNA for the CDR3: TGTGCCAGCAGTTCCGCCAGCTACGAGCAGTACTTC. This encodes CASSSASYEQYF.